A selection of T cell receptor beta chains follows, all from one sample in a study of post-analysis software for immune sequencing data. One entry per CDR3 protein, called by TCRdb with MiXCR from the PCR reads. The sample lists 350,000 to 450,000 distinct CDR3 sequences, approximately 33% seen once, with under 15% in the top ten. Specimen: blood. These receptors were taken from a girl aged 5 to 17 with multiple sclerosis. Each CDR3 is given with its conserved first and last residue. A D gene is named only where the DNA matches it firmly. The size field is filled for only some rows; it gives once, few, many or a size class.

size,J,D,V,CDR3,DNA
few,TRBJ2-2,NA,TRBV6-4,CASSEANTGELFF,TGTGCCAGCAGTGAAGCGAACACCGGGGAGCTGTTTTTT
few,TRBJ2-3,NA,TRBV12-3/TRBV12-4,CASSRQALSTDTQYF,TGTGCCAGCAGTCGACAGGCTCTTAGCACAGATACGCAGTATTTT
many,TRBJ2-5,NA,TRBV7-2,CASSLGVQETQYF,TGTGCCAGCAGCCTGGGAGTTCAAGAGACCCAGTACTTC
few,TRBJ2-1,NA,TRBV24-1,CATSDSDNEQFF,TGTGCCACCAGTGATTCTGACAATGAGCAGTTCTTC
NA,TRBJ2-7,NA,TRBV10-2,CASRPGTGSSYEQYF,TGCGCCAGCCGACCCGGGACGGGAAGCTCCTACGAGCAGTACTTC
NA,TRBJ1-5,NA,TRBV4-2,CASSQTGRYSNQPQHF,TGTGCCAGCAGCCAAACAGGGAGATATAGCAATCAGCCCCAGCATTTT
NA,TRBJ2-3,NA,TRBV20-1,CSALMPHLGADTQYF,TGCAGTGCATTAATGCCGCACCTTGGCGCAGATACGCAGTATTTT
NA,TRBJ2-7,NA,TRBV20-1,CSADGPEQYF,TGCAGTGCAGACGGTCCCGAGCAGTACTTC
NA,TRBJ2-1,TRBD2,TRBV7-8,CASSRGLAAYNEQFF,TGTGCCAGCAGCCGAGGACTAGCGGCTTACAATGAGCAGTTCTTC
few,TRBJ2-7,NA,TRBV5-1,CASSLNRDPEQYF,TGCGCCAGCAGCTTGAACAGAGATCCCGAGCAGTACTTC
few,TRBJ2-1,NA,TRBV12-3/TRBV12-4,CASSPDISYNEQFF,TGTGCCAGCAGCCCCGACATCTCCTACAATGAGCAGTTCTTC
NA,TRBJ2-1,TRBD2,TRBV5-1,CASSPVTSFLNEQFF,TGCGCCAGCAGCCCCGTGACTAGCTTCCTCAATGAGCAGTTCTTC
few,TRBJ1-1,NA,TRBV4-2,CASSQDRGNTEAFF,TGTGCCAGCAGCCAAGACAGGGGGAACACTGAAGCTTTCTTT
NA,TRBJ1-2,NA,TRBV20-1,CSARDPTGRGPYTF,TGCAGTGCTAGAGATCCCACAGGGCGAGGTCCCTACACCTTC
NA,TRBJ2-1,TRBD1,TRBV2,CASRLFRSGQVIEGYNEQFF,TGTGCCAGCAGGCTGTTTAGATCGGGACAGGTCATTGAGGGATACAATGAGCAGTTCTTC
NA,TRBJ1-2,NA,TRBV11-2,CASRGLGGDGYTF,TGTGCCAGCAGAGGGTTAGGGGGAGACGGCTACACCTTC
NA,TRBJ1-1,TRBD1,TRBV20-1,CSASSGQGTEAFF,TGCAGTGCTAGCTCGGGACAGGGCACTGAAGCTTTCTTT
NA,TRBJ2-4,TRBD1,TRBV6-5,CASSVTGDRENIQYF,TGTGCCAGCAGTGTAACCGGGGACAGGGAAAACATTCAGTACTTC
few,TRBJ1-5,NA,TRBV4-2,CASSQEGQKPQHF,TGTGCCAGCAGCCAAGAGGGTCAGAAGCCCCAGCATTTT
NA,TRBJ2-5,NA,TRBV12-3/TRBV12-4,CASRQDHGKTQYF,TGTGCCAGCAGACAGGACCATGGAAAGACCCAGTACTTC
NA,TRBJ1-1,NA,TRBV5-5,CASSLVWLGRGTEAFF,TGTGCCAGCAGCTTGGTTTGGCTGGGTCGGGGAACTGAAGCTTTCTTT
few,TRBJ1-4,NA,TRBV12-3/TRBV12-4,CASSQRSEKLFF,TGTGCCAGCAGTCAACGGAGTGAAAAACTGTTTTTT
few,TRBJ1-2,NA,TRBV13,CASSSGTPEDYGYTF,TGTGCCAGCAGCTCCGGGACTCCCGAGGACTATGGCTACACCTTC
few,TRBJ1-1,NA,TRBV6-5,CASSYQGSTEAFF,TGTGCCAGCAGTTACCAGGGCTCCACTGAAGCTTTCTTT
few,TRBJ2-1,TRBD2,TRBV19,CASSIQGGSSYNEQFF,TGTGCCAGTAGTATTCAGGGAGGGAGCTCCTACAATGAGCAGTTCTTC
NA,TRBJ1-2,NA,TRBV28,CASSYREGYTF,TGTGCCAGCAGTTACAGGGAGGGCTACACCTTC
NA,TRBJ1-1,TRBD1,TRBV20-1,CSATLGQLNTEAFF,TGCAGCGCAACCCTGGGACAGCTGAACACTGAAGCTTTCTTT
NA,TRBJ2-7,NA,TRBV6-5,CASSFTGGSYEQYF,TGTGCCAGCAGCTTTACCGGGGGCTCCTACGAGCAGTACTTC
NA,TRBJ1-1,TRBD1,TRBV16,CASSQTGQGDTEAFF,TGTGCCAGTAGCCAAACGGGGCAGGGGGACACTGAAGCTTTCTTT
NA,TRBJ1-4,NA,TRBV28,CASSLRRETEKLFF,TGTGCCAGCAGTTTGCGCCGGGAAACCGAAAAACTGTTTTTT
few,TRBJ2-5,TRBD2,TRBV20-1,CSAPSGSGGAEETQYF,TGCAGTGCTCCCTCGGGGAGCGGGGGGGCAGAGGAGACCCAGTACTTC
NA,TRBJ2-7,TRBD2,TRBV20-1,CSASGGRGGFYEQYF,TGCAGTGCTAGTGGCGGGCGGGGGGGCTTCTACGAGCAGTACTTC
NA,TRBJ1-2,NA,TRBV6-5,CASTTMSFRGRYTF,TGTGCCAGCACCACCATGAGTTTCCGAGGGCGCTACACCTTC
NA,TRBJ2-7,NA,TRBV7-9,CASSLTVRALDEQYF,TGTGCCAGCAGCTTAACCGTCAGGGCCCTAGACGAGCAGTACTTC
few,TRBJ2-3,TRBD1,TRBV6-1,CASRGGQDSTQYF,TGTGCCAGCAGGGGGGGACAGGACAGTACGCAGTATTTT
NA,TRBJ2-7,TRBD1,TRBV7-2,CASRSDRNSYEQYF,TGTGCCAGCAGGTCGGACAGGAATTCCTACGAGCAGTACTTC
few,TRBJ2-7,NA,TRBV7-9,CASSLRGGIYYEQYF,TGTGCCAGCAGCTTAAGGGGGGGAATCTACTACGAGCAGTACTTC
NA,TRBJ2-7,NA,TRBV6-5,CATRRYAGSYEQYF,TGTGCTACCCGACGGTACGCAGGGTCCTACGAGCAGTACTTC
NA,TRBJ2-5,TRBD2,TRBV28,CASSPGLAGARETQYF,TGTGCCAGCAGTCCCGGACTAGCGGGGGCGAGGGAGACCCAGTACTTC
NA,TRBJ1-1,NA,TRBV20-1,CSAPRETVNTEAFF,TGCAGTGCGCCGCGGGAAACAGTGAACACTGAAGCTTTCTTT
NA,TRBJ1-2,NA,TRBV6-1,CASGWGGPGYGYTF,TGTGCCAGCGGATGGGGGGGGCCGGGCTATGGCTACACCTTC
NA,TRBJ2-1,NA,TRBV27,CASSPSGYKNNEQFF,TGTGCCAGCAGTCCCTCGGGATACAAGAACAATGAGCAGTTCTTC
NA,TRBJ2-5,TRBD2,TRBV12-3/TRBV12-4,CASIAGEGETQYF,TGTGCCAGCATTGCGGGGGAGGGAGAGACCCAGTACTTC
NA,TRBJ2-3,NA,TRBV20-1,CSARDWSRGTTDTQYF,TGCAGTGCTAGAGATTGGTCACGGGGAACGACTGATACGCAGTATTTT
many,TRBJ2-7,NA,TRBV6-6,CAAGTPTTYEQYF,TGTGCCGCCGGTACGCCTACGACCTACGAGCAGTACTTC
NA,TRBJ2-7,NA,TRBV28,CASSTPGDHSYEQYF,TGTGCCAGCAGTACCCCAGGTGACCACTCCTACGAGCAGTACTTC
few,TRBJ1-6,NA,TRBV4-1,CASSQDRGQGKFSPLHF,TGCGCCAGCAGCCAAGATCGAGGCCAGGGGAAATTTTCACCCCTCCACTTT
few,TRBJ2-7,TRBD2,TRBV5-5,CASSLGGGLYYEQYF,TGTGCCAGCAGCTTGGGCGGGGGACTCTACTACGAGCAGTACTTC
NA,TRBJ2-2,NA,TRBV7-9,CASSPQGWRSTGELFF,TGTGCCAGCAGCCCTCAGGGATGGCGTAGCACCGGGGAGCTGTTTTTT
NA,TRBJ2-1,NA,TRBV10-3,CAISSRGTSSYNEQFF,TGTGCCATCAGTTCACGGGGGACAAGCTCCTACAATGAGCAGTTCTTC
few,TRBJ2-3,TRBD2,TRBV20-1,CSARDRTGGTIDTQYF,TGCAGTGCTAGAGATCGGACGGGGGGGACCATTGATACGCAGTATTTT
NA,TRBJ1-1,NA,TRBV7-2,CASSLGRTSNTEAFF,TGTGCCAGCAGCTTGGGGCGGACCTCGAACACTGAAGCTTTCTTT
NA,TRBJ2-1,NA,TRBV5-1,CASSPGEGDNEQFF,TGCGCCAGCTCCCCGGGAGAGGGAGACAATGAGCAGTTCTTC
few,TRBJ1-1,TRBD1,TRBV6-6,CASSETGWGTEAFF,TGTGCCAGCAGTGAGACAGGGTGGGGCACTGAAGCTTTCTTT
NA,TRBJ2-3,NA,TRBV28,CASSLTSPDTRYF,TGTGCCAGCAGTTTAACTAGCCCAGATACGCGGTATTTT
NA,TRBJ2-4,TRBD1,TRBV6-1,CASLLRTGTRRNIQYF,TGTGCCAGCCTCCTCAGGACAGGGACAAGAAGGAACATTCAGTACTTC
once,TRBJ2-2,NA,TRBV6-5,CASSYEEPGELFF,TGTGCCAGCAGTTATGAGGAACCCGGGGAGCTGTTTTTT
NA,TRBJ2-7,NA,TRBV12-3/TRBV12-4,CASSLRQGLEQYF,TGTGCCAGCAGTTTACGTCAGGGTTTGGAGCAGTACTTC